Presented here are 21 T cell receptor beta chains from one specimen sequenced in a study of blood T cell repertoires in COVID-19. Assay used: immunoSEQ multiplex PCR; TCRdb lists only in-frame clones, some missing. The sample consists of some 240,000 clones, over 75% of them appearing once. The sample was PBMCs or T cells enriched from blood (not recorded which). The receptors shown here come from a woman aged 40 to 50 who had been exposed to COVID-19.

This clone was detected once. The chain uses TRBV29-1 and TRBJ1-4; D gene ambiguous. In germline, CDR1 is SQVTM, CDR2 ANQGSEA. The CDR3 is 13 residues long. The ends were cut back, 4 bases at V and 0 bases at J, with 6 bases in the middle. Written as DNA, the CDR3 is TGCAGCGTTGCAGGCGCAACTAATGAAAAACTGTTTTTT. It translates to CSVAGATNEKLFF.

This chain's CDR3 is CASSQGARRTGELFF. The CDR3 nucleotides are TGTGCCAGCAGCCAGGGGGCGCGGAGGACCGGGGAGCTGTTTTTT. V usage is TRBV3-1 (or the pseudogene TRBV3-2) and J usage is TRBJ2-2, with TRBD1 as a possible D gene (6 bases). Germline lookup yields CDR1 LGHDT and CDR2 YNNKEL (reference sequence). This CDR3 comprises 15 residues. V was clipped by 3 bases and J by 5 bases, with 13 bases between them.

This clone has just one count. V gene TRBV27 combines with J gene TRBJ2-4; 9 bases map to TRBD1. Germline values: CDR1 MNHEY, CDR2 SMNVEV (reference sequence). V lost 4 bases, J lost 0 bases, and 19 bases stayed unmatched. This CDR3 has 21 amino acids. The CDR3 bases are TGTGCCAGCAGTTCCCCACTCCTGACAGGGGGAACCCCCTTAGCCAAAAACATTCAGTACTTC. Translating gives CASSSPLLTGGTPLAKNIQYF.

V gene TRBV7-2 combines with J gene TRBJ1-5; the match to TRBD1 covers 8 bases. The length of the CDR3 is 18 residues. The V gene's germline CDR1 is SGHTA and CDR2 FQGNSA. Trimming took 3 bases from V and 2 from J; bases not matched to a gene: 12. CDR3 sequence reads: CASSFSDGQGWGNQPQHF. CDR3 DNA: TGTGCCAGCAGCTTTTCCGACGGACAGGGTTGGGGCAATCAGCCCCAGCATTTT.

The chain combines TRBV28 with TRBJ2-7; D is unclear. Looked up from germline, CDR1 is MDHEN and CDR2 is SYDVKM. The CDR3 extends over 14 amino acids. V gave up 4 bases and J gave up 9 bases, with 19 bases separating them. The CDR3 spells CASSSSARFVGQYF. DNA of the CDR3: TGTGCCAGCAGTTCCTCGGCCAGGTTTGTCGGGCAGTACTTC.

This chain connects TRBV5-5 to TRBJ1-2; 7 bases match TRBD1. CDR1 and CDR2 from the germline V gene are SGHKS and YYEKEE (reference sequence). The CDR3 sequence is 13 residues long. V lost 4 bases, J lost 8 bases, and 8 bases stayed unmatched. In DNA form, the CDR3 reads TGTGCCAGCAGCCTAGGGGGCTCCGAAGGCTACACCTTC. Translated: CASSLGGSEGYTF.

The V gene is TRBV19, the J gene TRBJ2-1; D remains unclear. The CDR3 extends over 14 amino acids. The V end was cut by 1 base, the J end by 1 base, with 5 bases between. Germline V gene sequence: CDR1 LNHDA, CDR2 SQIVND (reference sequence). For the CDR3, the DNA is TGTGCCAGTAGTATAGGTCTATCCTACAATGAGCAGTTCTTC. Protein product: CASSIGLSYNEQFF.

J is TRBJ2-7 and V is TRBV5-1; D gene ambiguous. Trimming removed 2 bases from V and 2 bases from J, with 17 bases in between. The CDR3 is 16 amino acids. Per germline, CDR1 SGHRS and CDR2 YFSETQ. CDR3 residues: CASSFPTASTPYEQYF. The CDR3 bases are TGCGCCAGCAGCTTTCCCACAGCCTCTACCCCCTACGAGCAGTACTTC.

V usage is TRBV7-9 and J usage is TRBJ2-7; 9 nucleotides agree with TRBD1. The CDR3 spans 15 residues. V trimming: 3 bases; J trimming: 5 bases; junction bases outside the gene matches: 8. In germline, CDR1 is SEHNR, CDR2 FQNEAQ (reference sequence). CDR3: CASSLGQGEVDEQYF. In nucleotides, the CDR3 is TGTGCCAGCAGCTTGGGACAGGGAGAGGTGGACGAGCAGTACTTC.

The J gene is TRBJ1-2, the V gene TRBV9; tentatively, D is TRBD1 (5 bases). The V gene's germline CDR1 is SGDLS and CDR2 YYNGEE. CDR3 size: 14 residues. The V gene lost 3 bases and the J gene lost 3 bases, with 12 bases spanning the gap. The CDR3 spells CASSEGGEDYGYTF. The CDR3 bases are TGTGCCAGCAGCGAGGGAGGGGAAGACTATGGCTACACCTTC.

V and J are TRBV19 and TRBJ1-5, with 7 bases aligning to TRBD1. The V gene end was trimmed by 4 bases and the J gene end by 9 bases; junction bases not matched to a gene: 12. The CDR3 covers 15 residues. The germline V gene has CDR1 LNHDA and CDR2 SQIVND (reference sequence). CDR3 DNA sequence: TGTGCCAGTAGTACGGGTAACAGGGGCGGGTGGCCCCAGCATTTT. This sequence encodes CASSTGNRGGWPQHF.

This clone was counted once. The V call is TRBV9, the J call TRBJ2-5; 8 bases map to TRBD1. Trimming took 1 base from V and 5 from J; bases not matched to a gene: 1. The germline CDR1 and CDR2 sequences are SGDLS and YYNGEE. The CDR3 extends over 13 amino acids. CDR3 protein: CASSVRDRETQYF. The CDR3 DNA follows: TGTGCCAGCAGCGTAAGGGACAGGGAGACCCAGTACTTC.

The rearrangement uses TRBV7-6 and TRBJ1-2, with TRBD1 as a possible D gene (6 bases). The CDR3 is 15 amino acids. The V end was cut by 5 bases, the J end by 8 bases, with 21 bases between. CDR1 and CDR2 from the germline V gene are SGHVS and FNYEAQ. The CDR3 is CASSLDAGRGQGYTF. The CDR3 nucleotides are TGTGCCAGCAGCCTCGACGCCGGCAGGGGCCAAGGCTACACCTTC.

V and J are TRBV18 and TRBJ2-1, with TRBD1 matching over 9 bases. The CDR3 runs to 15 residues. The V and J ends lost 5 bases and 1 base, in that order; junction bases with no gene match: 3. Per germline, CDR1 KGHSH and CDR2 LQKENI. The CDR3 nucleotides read TGTGCCAGCTCAAGGGGACAGGGATCCTACAATGAGCAGTTCTTC. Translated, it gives CASSRGQGSYNEQFF.

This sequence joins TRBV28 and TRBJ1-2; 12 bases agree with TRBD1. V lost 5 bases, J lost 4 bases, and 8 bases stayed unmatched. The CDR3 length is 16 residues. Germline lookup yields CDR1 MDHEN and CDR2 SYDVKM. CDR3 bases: TGTGCCAGCAGTACCGCCGGGACAGGGGGCGTCTATGGCTACACCTTC. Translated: CASSTAGTGGVYGYTF.

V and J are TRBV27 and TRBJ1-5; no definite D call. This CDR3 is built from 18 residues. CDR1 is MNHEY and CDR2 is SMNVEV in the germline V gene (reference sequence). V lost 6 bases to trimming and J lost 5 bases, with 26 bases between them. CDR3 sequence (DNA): TGTGCCAGCAGCCCAATCTCACCATCAGACACCACAGATCAGCCCCAGCATTTT. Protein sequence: CASSPISPSDTTDQPQHF.

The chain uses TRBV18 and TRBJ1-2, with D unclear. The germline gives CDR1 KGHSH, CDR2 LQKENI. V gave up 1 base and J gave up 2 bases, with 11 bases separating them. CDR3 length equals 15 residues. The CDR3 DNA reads TGTGCCAGCTCACCACTCCGAGGGTGGAACTATGGCTACACCTTC. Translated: CASSPLRGWNYGYTF.

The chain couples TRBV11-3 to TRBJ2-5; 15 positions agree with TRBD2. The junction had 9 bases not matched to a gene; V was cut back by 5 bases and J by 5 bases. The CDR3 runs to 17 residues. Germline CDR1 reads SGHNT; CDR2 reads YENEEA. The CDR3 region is CASSPYLGLAGGETQYF. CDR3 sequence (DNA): TGTGCCAGCAGCCCTTACCTAGGACTAGCGGGAGGGGAGACCCAGTACTTC.

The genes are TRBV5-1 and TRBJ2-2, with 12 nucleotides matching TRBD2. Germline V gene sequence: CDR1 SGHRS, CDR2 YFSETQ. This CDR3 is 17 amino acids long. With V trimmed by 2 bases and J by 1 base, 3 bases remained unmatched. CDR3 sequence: CASSFLAGGMNTGELFF. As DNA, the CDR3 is TGCGCCAGCAGCTTTCTAGCGGGGGGGATGAACACCGGGGAGCTGTTTTTT.

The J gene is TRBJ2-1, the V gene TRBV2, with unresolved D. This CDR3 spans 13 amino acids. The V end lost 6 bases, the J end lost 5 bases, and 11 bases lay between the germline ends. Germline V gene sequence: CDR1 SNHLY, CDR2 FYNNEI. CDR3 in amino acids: CASSPRPHNEQFF. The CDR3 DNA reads TGTGCCAGCAGCCCCAGGCCCCACAATGAGCAGTTCTTC.

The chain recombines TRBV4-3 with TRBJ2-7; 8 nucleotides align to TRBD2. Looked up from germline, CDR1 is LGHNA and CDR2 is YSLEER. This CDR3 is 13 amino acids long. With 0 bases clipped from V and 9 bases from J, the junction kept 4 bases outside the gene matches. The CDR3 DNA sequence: TGCGCCAGCAGCCAAGATAGGGCGGGGGGGCAGTACTTC. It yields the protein CASSQDRAGGQYF.